This TCR beta chain was sequenced for a study of T cell changes during pregnancy in multiple sclerosis (dated by TCRdb to about 2019). In the study overall: The study examined how the T cell repertoire changed over the course of pregnancy in women with multiple sclerosis.

From the cysteine through the phenylalanine, the CDR3 covers 15 amino acids. The CDR3 DNA has 45 bases and is translated from base 1. CDR1 and CDR2 are drawn from the germline V gene (reference sequence): LNHNV, YYDKDF. Cut back by 0 bases and 8 bases, the V and J ends lie 14 bases apart. Concerning this clone: Which antigen it targets is not known. No per-base quality is available; no much larger clone lies one base away.

Library construction relied on the immunoSEQ multiplex PCR assay. The table comes from immuneACCESS by way of TCRdb, which keeps in-frame sequences with V and J called. Part of the clones is missing from these tables; in studies checked, under half for an unresolved V gene and the rest for unknown reasons. This sample is represented by around 60,000 clones; about nine tenths of them were singletons. The ten largest clones add up to 2% to 3% of the sample. This TCR was recovered from a female donor with multiple sclerosis, enrolled in a pregnancy study. Material: peripheral blood, obtained in the first trimester of pregnancy. The sequence is built from TRBV15 and TRBJ1-5; perhaps TRBD1 is the D gene, with 5 bases matching. The encoded CDR3 is CATSRDLGRTEPQHF. DNA sequence: TGTGCCACCAGCAGAGATCTGGGGCGTACGGAGCCCCAGCATTTT.